This TCR beta chain was sequenced during a study of OX40 agonist ivuxolimab in advanced cancers. The V end was cut by 1 base, the J end by 0 bases, with 12 bases between. The CDR3 has 17 amino acids. In germline, CDR1 is SGHTA, CDR2 FQGNSA. A remark on this clone: The target antigen is unknown.

Whole-study findings and limits: CD4+ and CD8+ blood T cells expanded clonally by week 6 at 0.1 to 3.0 mg/kg.

Clones were sequenced by immunoSEQ multiplex PCR, and TCRdb holds only the in-frame ones, with some missing. The sample gives 45,000 to 50,000 clones, about 81% of which show up once; 7.3% is in the top ten. The chain combines TRBV7-2 with TRBJ2-2; D is possibly TRBD2 (5 bases). This clonotype was sampled from an adult with an advanced solid tumor such as melanoma, head and neck, liver or kidney cancer. The sample here was CD4+ or CD8+ T cells sorted from blood, taken in a trial of the OX40 agonist ivuxolimab. The CDR3 region has the DNA TGTGCCAGCAGCTTAGGGACTTGGACGGCGAACACCGGGGAGCTGTTTTTT. Amino acids: CASSLGTWTANTGELFF.